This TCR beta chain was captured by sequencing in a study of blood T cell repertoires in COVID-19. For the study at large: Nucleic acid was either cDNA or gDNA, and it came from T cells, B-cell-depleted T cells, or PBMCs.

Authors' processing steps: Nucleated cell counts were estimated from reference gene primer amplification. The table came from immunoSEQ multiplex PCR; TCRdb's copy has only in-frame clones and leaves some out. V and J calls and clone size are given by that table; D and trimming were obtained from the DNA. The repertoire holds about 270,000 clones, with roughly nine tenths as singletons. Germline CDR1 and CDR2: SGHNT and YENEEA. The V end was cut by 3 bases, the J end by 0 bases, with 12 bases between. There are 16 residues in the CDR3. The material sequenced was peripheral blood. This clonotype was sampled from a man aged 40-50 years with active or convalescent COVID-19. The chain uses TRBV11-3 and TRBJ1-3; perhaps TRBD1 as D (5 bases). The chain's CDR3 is CASSLHRTFSGNTIYF. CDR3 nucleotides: TGTGCCAGCAGCTTGCACAGGACCTTCTCTGGAAACACCATATATTTT.